The TCR beta chain described here comes from a study of cytomegalovirus exposure and HLA in healthy donors. PCR employed 60 Vbeta and 13 Jbeta primers. Measured with immunoSEQ multiplex PCR; TCRdb has only the in-frame clones, and not every one. The sample records 200,000 or so clones, around four fifths being singletons. In regard to this clone: The junction departs from the called germline gene at one end, perhaps through a read error.

This sequence was found in a boy younger than 10 in good health and CMV-seronegative. What was sequenced was PBMCs.

The CDR3 reads CASSPWTSGPPQETQYF. The CDR3 nucleotides are TGTGCTAGCAGCCCCTGGACTAGCGGGCCCCCACAAGAGACCCAGTACTTC. This chain connects TRBV7-7 to TRBJ2-5, with 11 bases lining up with TRBD2. CDR1 is SSHAT and CDR2 is FNYEAQ in the germline V gene (reference sequence). CDR3 length equals 17 residues.